This TCR beta chain comes out of a study of blood T cell repertoires in COVID-19. Study background: The United States, Italy and Spain provided the acute and convalescent COVID-19 samples.

CDR3 length: 17 amino acids. Germline CDR1 reads SGHRS; CDR2 reads YFSETQ. V lost 1 base to trimming and J lost 8 bases; unmatched junction nucleotides: 14. Per the original data handling: Amplified reference gene primers provided the basis for estimating nucleated cell counts. This table comes from immunoSEQ multiplex PCR, and its TCRdb copy is limited to in-frame clones, with some not included. The D gene and trimming were derived from the DNA, and the V and J assignments and clone size from that table. The sample lists approximately 260,000 clones, around 86% occurring once. Sequenced sample: peripheral blood. This clonotype originated in a man aged 50 or older with acute or convalescent COVID-19. This chain uses TRBV5-1 with TRBJ1-2; 10 nucleotides line up with TRBD1. The CDR3 region has the DNA TGCGCCAGCAGCTTGACATCGCCCGGGACAGGGGCTCAGGGCTACACCTTC. Protein: CASSLTSPGTGAQGYTF.